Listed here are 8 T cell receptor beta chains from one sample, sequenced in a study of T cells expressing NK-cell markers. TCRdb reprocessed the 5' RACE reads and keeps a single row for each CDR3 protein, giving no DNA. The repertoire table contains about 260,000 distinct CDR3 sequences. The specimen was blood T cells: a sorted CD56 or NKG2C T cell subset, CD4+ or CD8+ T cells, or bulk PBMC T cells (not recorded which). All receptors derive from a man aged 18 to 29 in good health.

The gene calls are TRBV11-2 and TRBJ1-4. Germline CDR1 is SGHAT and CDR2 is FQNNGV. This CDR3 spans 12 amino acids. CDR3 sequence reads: CASSQLAKNCFF.

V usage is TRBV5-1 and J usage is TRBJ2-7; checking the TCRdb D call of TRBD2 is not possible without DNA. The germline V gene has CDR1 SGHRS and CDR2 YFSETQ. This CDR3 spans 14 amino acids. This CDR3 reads CASSLGLEGAEQYF.

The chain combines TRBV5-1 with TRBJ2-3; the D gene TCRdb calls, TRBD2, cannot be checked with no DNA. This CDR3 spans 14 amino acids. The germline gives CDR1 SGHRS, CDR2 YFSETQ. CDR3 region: CASSWGLAEDTQYF.

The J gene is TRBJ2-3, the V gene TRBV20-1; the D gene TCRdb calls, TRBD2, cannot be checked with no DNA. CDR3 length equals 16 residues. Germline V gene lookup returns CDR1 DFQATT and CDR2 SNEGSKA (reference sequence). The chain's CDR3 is CRDRGTSGLLTDTQYF.

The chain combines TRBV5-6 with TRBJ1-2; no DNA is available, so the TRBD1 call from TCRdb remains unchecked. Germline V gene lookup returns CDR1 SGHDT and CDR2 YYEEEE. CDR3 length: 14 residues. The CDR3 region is CASSLGPSPGGYTF.

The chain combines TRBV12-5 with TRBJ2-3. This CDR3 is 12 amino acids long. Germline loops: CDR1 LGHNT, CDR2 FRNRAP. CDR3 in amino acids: CASASDSDTQYF.

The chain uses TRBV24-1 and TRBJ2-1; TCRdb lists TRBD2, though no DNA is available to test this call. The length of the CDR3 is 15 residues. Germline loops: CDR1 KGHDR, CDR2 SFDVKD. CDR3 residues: CATSVGGGGYNEQFF.

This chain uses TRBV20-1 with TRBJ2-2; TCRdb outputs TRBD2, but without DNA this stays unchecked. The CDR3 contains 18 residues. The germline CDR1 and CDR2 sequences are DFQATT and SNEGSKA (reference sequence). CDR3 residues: CSARGPNLPGLGPGELFF.